This T cell receptor (beta chain) was retrieved from a study of metastatic and nonmetastatic thyroid tumors. Trimming took 7 bases from V and 3 from J; bases not matched to a gene: 8. Germline CDR1 and CDR2: SEHNR and FQNEAQ (reference sequence). The CDR3 has 16 residues. TCRdb recomputed clones from the PCR reads via MiXCR. There are roughly 30,000 clones in the sample; about 18% occur only once, and roughly a tenth lies in the top ten. This clone was seen repeatedly, ten times or more. Patients had received no treatment of any kind before thyroid surgery. Sequencing used blood. The chain has TRBV7-9 and TRBJ2-1; 11 bases agree with TRBD2. The sequence was obtained from a female donor with papillary thyroid cancer or a benign thyroid nodule (not recorded which). Some clones in this sample may be carry-over from other donors' samples. DNA of the CDR3: TGTGCCAGCACCCCCGTGGGGACTAGCGGCTACAATGAGCAGTTCTTC. It translates to CASTPVGTSGYNEQFF.